This TCR beta chain is drawn from a study of shared clonotypes between healthy human individuals. Naivety among CD8 cells was defined by CD45RO negativity and positive CCR7 selection, thereby excluding terminally differentiated effector memory CD45RA+ cells. CDR3 length equals 14 residues. Trimming shortened V by 2 bases and J by 15 bases, and 20 bases separated the two germline ends. The germline V gene has CDR1 MNHEY and CDR2 SMNVEV (reference sequence). Study-wide points: Sorted-subset sequencing was shown by rarefaction to be incomplete despite large depth.

Libraries were prepared by immunoSEQ multiplex PCR; TCRdb keeps only in-frame clonotypes and omits some of them. The sample yields 2 million or so clones, approximately 94% seen once. Turning to this clone: As yet, its antigen is unknown.

The J gene is TRBJ2-1, the V gene TRBV27; D possibly corresponds to TRBD1 (6 bases). Sequencing was done on a sample of naive CD8+ T cells sorted from blood. The origin of this receptor is a man aged 18 to 35 in good health. The CDR3: CASSLGGGRADRFF. The CDR3 DNA reads as TGTGCCAGCAGTTTAGGGGGCGGAAGGGCGGACAGGTTCTTC.